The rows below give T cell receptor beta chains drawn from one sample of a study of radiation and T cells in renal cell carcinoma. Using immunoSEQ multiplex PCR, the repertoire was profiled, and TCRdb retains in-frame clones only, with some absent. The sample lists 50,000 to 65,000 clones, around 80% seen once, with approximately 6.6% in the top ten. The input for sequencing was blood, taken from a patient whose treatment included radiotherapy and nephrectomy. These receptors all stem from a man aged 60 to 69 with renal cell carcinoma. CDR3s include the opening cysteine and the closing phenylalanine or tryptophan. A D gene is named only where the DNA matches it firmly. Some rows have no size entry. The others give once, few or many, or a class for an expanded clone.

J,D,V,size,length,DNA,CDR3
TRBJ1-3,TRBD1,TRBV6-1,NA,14,TGTGCCACCAGGGGGACCCAGGGCGAAAACACCATATATTTT,CATRGTQGENTIYF
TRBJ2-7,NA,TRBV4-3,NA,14,TGCGCCAGCAGCCAAGCGGCAGGCGGCTACGAGCAGTACTTC,CASSQAAGGYEQYF
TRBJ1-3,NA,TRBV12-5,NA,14,TGTGCTAGTGCCACGCCGGTCTCTGGAAACACCATATATTTT,CASATPVSGNTIYF
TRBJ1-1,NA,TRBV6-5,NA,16,TGTGCCAGCAGTTACACCTGGGGGGGGAAAGGGACTGAAGCTTTCTTT,CASSYTWGGKGTEAFF
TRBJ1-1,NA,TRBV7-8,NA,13,TGTGCCAGCAGCCCTAACACGAACACTGAAGCTTTCTTT,CASSPNTNTEAFF
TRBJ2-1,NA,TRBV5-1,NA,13,TGCGCCAGCAGGGTAGAATCCTACAATGAGCAGTTCTTC,CASRVESYNEQFF
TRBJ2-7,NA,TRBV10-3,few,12,TGTGCCATCAGGAGGGACGATTACGAGCAGTACTTC,CAIRRDDYEQYF
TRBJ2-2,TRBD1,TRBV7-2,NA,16,TGTGCCAGCAGCACAAGACAGGGGACCCCAGCCGGGGAGCTGTTTTTT,CASSTRQGTPAGELFF
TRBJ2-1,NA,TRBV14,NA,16,TGTGCCAGCAGCCAAGACAGGGATTTTACGTACAATGAGCAGTTCTTC,CASSQDRDFTYNEQFF
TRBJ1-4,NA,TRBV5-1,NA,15,TGCGCCAGCAGCTTGGCCGTTGGGGAGGATGAAAAACTGTTTTTT,CASSLAVGEDEKLFF